The clone carrying this T cell receptor (beta chain) was seen a few times. Antigen specificity is unknown. A read error may explain this, as a much larger clone is one base away. The same CDR3 is also encoded by other DNA sequences in this sample. This entry comes from a study of metastatic and nonmetastatic thyroid tumors. Background on the study: Repertoire data that came from the blood and tumor or nodule tissue of malignant and benign thyroid patients were compared. Study-wide findings and caveats: Reports indicated that malignant thyroid tumors showed significantly higher TCR beta diversity than benign nodules did, in blood and tumor.

Ahead of thyroid surgery, no patient had received treatment of any kind. Original data processing: In papillary thyroid cancer, a distant-metastasis classifier was built using CDR3 differences across clinicopathological groups. MiXCR reprocessed the PCR reads for TCRdb. In this record, the V and J calls reflect TCRdb's handling and not the investigators' own analysis. Here the sample spans about 30,000 clones, under 30% being singletons. The CDR3 is 12 residues long. CDR1 SQVTM and CDR2 ANQGSEA come from the germline V gene. V lost 2 bases to trimming and J lost 10 bases, with 12 bases between them. Sequencing was carried out using blood. The sequence derives from a female donor with papillary thyroid cancer or a benign thyroid nodule (not recorded which). Some clones in this sample may be carry-over from other donors' samples. The V and J genes are TRBV29-1 and TRBJ2-1; D unresolved. The CDR3 sequence: CSVEPGYYEQFF. CDR3 in DNA: TGCAGCGTTGAACCCGGCTATTACGAGCAGTTCTTC.